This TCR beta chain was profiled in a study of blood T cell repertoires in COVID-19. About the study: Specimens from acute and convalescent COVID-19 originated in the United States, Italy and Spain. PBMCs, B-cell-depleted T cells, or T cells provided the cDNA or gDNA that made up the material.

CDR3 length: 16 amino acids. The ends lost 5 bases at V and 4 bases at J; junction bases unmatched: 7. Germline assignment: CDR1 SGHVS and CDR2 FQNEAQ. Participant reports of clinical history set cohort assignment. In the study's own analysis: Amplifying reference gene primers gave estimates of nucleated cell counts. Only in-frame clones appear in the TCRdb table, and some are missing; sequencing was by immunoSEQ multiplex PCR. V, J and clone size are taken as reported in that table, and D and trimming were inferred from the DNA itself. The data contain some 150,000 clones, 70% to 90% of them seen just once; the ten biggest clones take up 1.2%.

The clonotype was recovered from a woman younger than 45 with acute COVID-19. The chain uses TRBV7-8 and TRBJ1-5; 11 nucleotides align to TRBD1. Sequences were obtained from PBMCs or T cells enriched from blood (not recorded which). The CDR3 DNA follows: TGTGCCAGCAGCCAATGGACAGGGGGCGGGAATCAGCCCCAGCATTTT. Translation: CASSQWTGGGNQPQHF.